This TCR beta chain is from a study of cytomegalovirus exposure and HLA in healthy donors (dated by TCRdb to the late 2010s). Some background on the complete study: An earlier analysis of approximately 550 of the donors reported roughly 270 Gb of sequence data and some 120 million unique TCR beta sequences from 150 million to 200 million T cells. Every repertoire in the discovery cohort had been generated on one and the same sequencing platform. To predict cytomegalovirus infection status, the study brought together high-throughput TCR immunosequencing, statistical association of individual TCRs with disease status, and machine learning. Donor age, sex, ethnicity and CMV serostatus were compiled together with the repertoire data. Because of strong linkage in the cohort, five DR-DQ haplotypes were treated as single units for association and clustering. The study was designed to test whether signatures of past pathogen exposure could be identified by cataloging public T cell receptors. Typing coverage differed by locus: A, B, C, DRB1 and DQB1 were typed in roughly 620-630 donors, DQA1 in about 510, DPA1 in nearly 610, and DPB1 in 400 to 490. HLA typing included class I and class II loci at four-digit resolution. The later analysis used no new phenotypic data to find candidate immune exposures, relying instead on TCR beta sequences and their occurrence across donors. Around 300 gigabases of sequencing data and approximately 85 million unique TCR sequences were included in an early release covering several hundred HLA-typed donors. A later analysis re-analyzed previously published TCR beta repertoires from hundreds of donors and added high-resolution HLA genotyping to study TCR occurrence patterns. Genome-wide SNP genotypes for about 55% of the roughly 670 donors were used in a later genetic analysis, which treated that subset as a discovery cohort. In an earlier analysis of over 550 of the donors, high-throughput TCR beta sequencing was used to judge whether each TCR beta V gene segment behaved as functional or pseudogenic. Along with the approximately 620-subject first cohort, a separate validation cohort of over a hundred different subjects was used. The T cell repertoires of several hundred subjects were profiled by immunosequencing and related to cytomegalovirus serostatus. Among under 450 genotyped donors of the cohort, an average of roughly 240,000 unique TCR beta nucleotide sequences were sequenced per donor, roughly a sixth of them non-productive. Of the roughly 400 genotyped donors, 81% were placed in the genetic ancestry cluster associated with self-reported Caucasian donors. What the work shows at the level of the full study, not this receptor alone: A group of highly shared sequence variants was considered likely to be a technical artifact of the sequencing pipeline. In this cohort, only TCR beta chains were sequenced, and detectable features were limited by the absence of alpha or paired-chain data. According to a later genetic analysis, donors in an Asian-associated ancestry cluster had fewer N-insertions in productive TCRs than the approximately 710-donor mean. The study gave a list of more than 150 TCR beta chains associated with cytomegalovirus. A later analysis found that most CMV-associated TCR beta chains appeared HLA-restricted, with HLA associations seemingly driven largely by CMV exposure. The classifier was reported to diagnose cytomegalovirus status with high specificity and sensitivity in both the original and validation cohorts. When HLA alleles, especially DR and DQ, strongly co-occurred, attributing TCR associations to individual alleles was difficult. CMV serostatus was the only immune exposure information available for the cohort. An earlier analysis of approximately 540 of the donors showed that most TCR beta V segments appeared in productive rearrangements either about 87% or about 30% of the time, which broadly matched IMGT annotations. Several of the top co-occurrence clusters appeared to be linked to parvovirus B19, influenza, CMV and Epstein-Barr virus, according to a later analysis. Because counts were too low, approximately 15 rarely observed V segments, including chromosome 9 orphons, were excluded from the earlier analysis of several hundred of the donors. Some IMGT-functional V segments, including TRBV6-2 and TRBV6-3, could not be told apart with the 87-base-pair reads, so those segments were excluded. In vitro tests confirmed that a few of the cytomegalovirus-associated TCR beta chains recognize cytomegalovirus antigens. Correlated functional status among segregating V segments might reflect linkage disequilibrium, but an unknown experimental factor could not be ruled out. A further reported finding was that TCR beta sequences accurately predicted the HLA-A and HLA-B alleles for most subjects in the first cohort. An association between a missense DCLRE1C variant and V-gene and J-gene trimming of TCR beta chains was found in a later genetic analysis and replicated in an independent cohort. Specific HLA alleles were associated with some 15,000 TCR beta sequences at a false discovery rate of 0.05 in a later analysis. According to a later analysis, TCR association rates differed among HLA loci, with DRB1 alleles showing the most associated TCRs and HLA-C alleles showing the fewest. A later analysis found that HLA-associated TCR beta chains were more clonally expanded and had lower generation probabilities than equally common non-associated chains. Roughly uniform sequencing depth across donors was assumed in presence/absence analyses, although this assumption may not hold. The authors suggested that the approach could potentially be extended to other disease states and immunological phenotypes. Because some donors lacked HLA typing at each locus, the association tests relied only on the typed subset. Most TCR sequences were seen in very few donors, while some public TCRs were found in many individuals.

Germline trimming amounts to 0 bases on V and 4 bases on J, with 2 as the count of junction bases outside the gene matches. From its cysteine to its phenylalanine, the CDR3 spans 14 amino acids. Just the 42-base CDR3 DNA is kept, in frame starting at base 1. Via the germline V gene, CDR1 is ENHRY and CDR2 SYGVKD. The library was made by the immunoSEQ multiplex PCR assay. For the multiplex PCR, a mixture combining 60 forward primers for TCR Vbeta segments and 13 reverse primers for TCR Jbeta segments was used. The CDR3 region of rearranged TCR beta genes was amplified from genomic DNA by a multiplex PCR assay. On the Illumina HiSeq System, the amplified TCR beta libraries were sequenced as 87-base-pair reads. On the study's bioinformatics: A later analysis counted about 80 million unique TCR beta chains across the 666 repertoires, and 10 million to 12 million of these chains were shared by at least two donors. Raw reads were error-corrected and collapsed into unique sequences by a nearest-neighbor algorithm in which closely related sequences were merged to remove PCR and sequencing errors. V, D and J gene segments were assigned by aligning CDR3 sequences to IMGT reference sequences. For a sequence to be retained, at least a six-nucleotide match to both a V gene segment and a J gene segment was required. A rearrangement counted as productive if the CDR3 had no stop codons and remained in frame with V and J, and every other rearrangement counted as non-productive. CDR3 was defined by IMGT convention, running from the second conserved V-encoded cysteine to the conserved J-encoded phenylalanine. In an earlier analysis of roughly 580 of the donors, sequences lacking an unambiguous match to a single V gene segment were excluded. In an earlier analysis of about 590 of the donors, a V segment was called functional when productive rearrangements were above 56.7%, and segregating when the standard deviation between donors exceeded 5%. A statistical classification framework was built to diagnose cytomegalovirus status from the catalog of TCR beta chain sequences. In a later analysis, V and J genes were assigned by comparing TCR nucleotide sequences against IMGT/GENE-DB human TR gene sequences. The TCRdist pipeline was used in a later analysis to assign CDR3 sequences and most-parsimonious VDJ recombination scenarios. In a later analysis, each TCR beta chain was defined by its CDR3 amino acid sequence together with its V-gene family, and reads without a unique V-gene family were excluded. As a way to deal with suspected cross-contamination and a sequencing artifact, a later analysis dropped approximately 570 nucleotide sequences that were highly shared and had low generation probability. For each public chain, a later analysis derived a clonal expansion index from normalized ranks of inferred template counts within each repertoire. In a later analysis, generation probabilities were computed with a VDJ recombination model fitted to out-of-frame rearrangements, and the resulting probabilities were checked against IGoR. In a later analysis, TCR-TCR, TCR-HLA and TCR-CMV co-occurrence was scored with hypergeometric tests, and a repertoire-size bias correction was applied to TCR pairs. In a later analysis, false discovery rates were estimated by permuting HLA or CMV assignments 20 times. In a later analysis, co-occurring TCRs were grouped using DBSCAN, and TCRdist sequence similarity was added for clustering within HLA-allele-positive subsets. Repertoires with fewer than 30,000 or more than 120,000 public chains, plus five repertoires with anomalous nucleotide sharing, were excluded from co-occurrence clustering. The immuneACCESS repertoire file appears here via TCRdb, limited to in-frame rearrangements. These files lack a portion of the clones; in checked studies, under half of the deficit traces to unresolved V genes, and the cause of the others is not known. V and J calls and clone size are those listed in that table; D and trimming were worked out from the DNA. The sample table contains approximately 120,000 clones; only one count was recorded for about two thirds of them. 3.5% to 4.5% of the sample goes to the ten largest clones.

This clone came up a few times. Its antigen specificity is not known. No quality values exist for individual bases; no much larger clone is one base distant. The cohort comprised some 680 healthy bone marrow donors. Cohort members were all nominally healthy when sampled, although unrecorded immune exposures were likely present. The donor was CMV seronegative and belonged to the group of 350 to 400 seronegative cohort members. A peripheral blood sample was collected from each donor, and TCR beta sequencing was performed on peripheral blood mononuclear cells. The Qiagen DNeasy Blood Extraction Kit was used to extract genomic DNA from the blood cell samples.

The rearranged segments are TRBV10-3 and TRBJ2-5, with 7 bases aligning to TRBD2. This clonotype originated in a man aged 25 to 40 in good health and CMV-seronegative. The source material was PBMCs. The CDR3 region reads CAISESGGGETQYF. The DNA is as follows: TGTGCCATCAGTGAGTCGGGGGGGGGAGAGACCCAGTACTTC.